This T cell receptor (beta chain) emerged from a study of blood T cell repertoires in COVID-19. About the research overall: PBMCs, B-cell-depleted T cells, or T cells were the source of the cDNA or gDNA that made up the material.

The CDR3 has 14 residues. Germline V gives CDR1 KGHDR, CDR2 SFDVKD. Trimming took off 0 bases at V and 2 bases at J, with 6 bases between the two ends. Authors' methods: Cell counts per sample came from amplifying reference gene primers. Sequenced by immunoSEQ multiplex PCR; TCRdb stores in-frame clones only, minus some. V, J and clone size derive from that table, while D and trimming were established from the DNA sequence. The table has roughly 100,000 clones, 80% to 90% seen once. This chain connects TRBV24-1 to TRBJ1-2; D not certain. The specimen sequenced was peripheral blood. The receptor was derived from a woman aged 70-85 years with acute or convalescent COVID-19. CDR3 residues: CATSDLARNYGYTF. CDR3 bases: TGTGCCACCAGTGATTTGGCCAGAAACTATGGCTACACCTTC.